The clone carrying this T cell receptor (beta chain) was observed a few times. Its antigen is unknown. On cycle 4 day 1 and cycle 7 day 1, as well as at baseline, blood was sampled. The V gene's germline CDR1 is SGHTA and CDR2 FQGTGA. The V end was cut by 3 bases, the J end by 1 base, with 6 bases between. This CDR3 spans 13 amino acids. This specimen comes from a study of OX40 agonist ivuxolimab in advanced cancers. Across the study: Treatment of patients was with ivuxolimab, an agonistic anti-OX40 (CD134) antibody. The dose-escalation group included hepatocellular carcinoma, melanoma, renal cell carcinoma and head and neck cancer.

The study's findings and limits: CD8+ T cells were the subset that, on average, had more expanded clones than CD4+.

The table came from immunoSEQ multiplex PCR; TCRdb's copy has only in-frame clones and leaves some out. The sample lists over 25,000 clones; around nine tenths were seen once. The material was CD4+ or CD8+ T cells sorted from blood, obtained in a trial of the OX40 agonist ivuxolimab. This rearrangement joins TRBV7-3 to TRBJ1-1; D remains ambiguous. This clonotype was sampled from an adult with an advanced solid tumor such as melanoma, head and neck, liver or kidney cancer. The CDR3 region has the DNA TGTGCCAGCAGCTTTCGATGGAACACTGAAGCTTTCTTT. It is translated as CASSFRWNTEAFF. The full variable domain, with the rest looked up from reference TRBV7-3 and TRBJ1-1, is GAGVSQTPSNKVTEKGKYVELRCDPISGHTALYWYRQSLGQGPEFLIYFQGTGAADDSGLPNDRFFAVRPEGSVSTLKIQRTERGDSAVYLCASSFRWNTEAFFGQGTRLTVV.